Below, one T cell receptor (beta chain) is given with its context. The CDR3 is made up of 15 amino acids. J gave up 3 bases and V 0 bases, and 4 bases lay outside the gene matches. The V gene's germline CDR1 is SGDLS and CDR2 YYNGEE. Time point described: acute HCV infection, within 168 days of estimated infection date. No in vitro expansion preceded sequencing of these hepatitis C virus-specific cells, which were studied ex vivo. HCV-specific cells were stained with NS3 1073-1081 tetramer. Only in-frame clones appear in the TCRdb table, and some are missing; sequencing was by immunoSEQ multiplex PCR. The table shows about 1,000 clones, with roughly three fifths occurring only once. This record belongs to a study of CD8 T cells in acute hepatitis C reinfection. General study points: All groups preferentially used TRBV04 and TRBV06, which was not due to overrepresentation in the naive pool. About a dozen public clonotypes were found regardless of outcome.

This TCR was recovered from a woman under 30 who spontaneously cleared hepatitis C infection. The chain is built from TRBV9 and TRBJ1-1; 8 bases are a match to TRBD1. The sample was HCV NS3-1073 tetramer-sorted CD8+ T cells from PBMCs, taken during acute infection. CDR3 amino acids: CASSVEAGGYTEAFF. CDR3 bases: TGTGCCAGCAGCGTAGAGGCAGGGGGCTACACTGAAGCTTTCTTT.